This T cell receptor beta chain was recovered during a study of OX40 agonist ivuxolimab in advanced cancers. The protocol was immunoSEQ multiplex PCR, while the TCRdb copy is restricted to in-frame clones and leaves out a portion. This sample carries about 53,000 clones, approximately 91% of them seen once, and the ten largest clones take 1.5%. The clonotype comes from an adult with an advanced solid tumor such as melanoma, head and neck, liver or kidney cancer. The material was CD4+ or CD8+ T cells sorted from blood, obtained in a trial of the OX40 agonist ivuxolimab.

The CDR3: CASSDTETQYF. CDR3 nucleotide sequence: TGCGCCAGCAGCGATACGGAGACCCAGTACTTC. This chain joins TRBV10-2 and TRBJ2-5; D unresolved. The CDR3 has 11 amino acids. Per the germline V gene, CDR1 is WSHSY and CDR2 is SAAADI. Trimming stripped 6 bases from V and 5 bases from J, with 7 bases between.